The 4 T cell receptor beta chains listed next were all sequenced from one sample in a study of T cell responses to AZD1222 COVID-19 vaccine. TCRdb keeps only in-frame clones here, not all; method: immunoSEQ multiplex PCR. The sample yields around 130,000 clones, 88% seen once. The specimen was peripheral blood, collected 28 days after the second AZD1222 dose. The receptors originated from an adult who received the AZD1222 COVID-19 vaccine.

CDR3 loop: CASSPGNADTQYF. The CDR3 DNA sequence: TGTGCCAGCAGCCCCGGAAACGCAGATACGCAGTATTTT. The chain couples TRBV7-3 to TRBJ2-3; D call uncertain. The CDR3 has 13 amino acids. V shed 5 bases and J shed 4 bases, with 10 bases lying between them. CDR1 is SGHTA, CDR2 FQGTGA, per germline.

This chain connects TRBV7-2 to TRBJ1-2, with TRBD1 identical over 9 bases. The trim removed 5 bases at V and 8 bases at J, leaving 6 bases unmatched. Germline V CDR1 and CDR2: SGHTA, FQGNSA. The CDR3 is 13 residues long. CDR3 sequence reads: CASSVTGGYGYTF. Written as DNA, the CDR3 is TGTGCCAGCAGCGTCACAGGGGGCTACGGCTACACCTTC.

V gene TRBV28 combines with J gene TRBJ2-3; perhaps TRBD2 as D (7 bases). CDR3 length: 18 amino acids. Germline V gene lookup returns CDR1 MDHEN and CDR2 SYDVKM. V was shortened by 6 bases and J by 1 base, with 23 bases between the two germline ends. CDR3 DNA: TGTGCCAGCAGCCGATCCCGTTGGGGGGGCCTCGGCACAGATACGCAGTATTTT. This gives the protein CASSRSRWGGLGTDTQYF.

The chain combines TRBV28 with TRBJ2-3, with 11 bases fitting TRBD2. Trimming cost V 4 bases and J 4 bases; bases outside gene matches: 4. Germline V lookup: CDR1 MDHEN, CDR2 SYDVKM. This CDR3 spans 15 amino acids. The CDR3 DNA reads TGTGCCAGCAGTTATAGACTAGCGGGGCCAGATACGCAGTATTTT. It yields the protein CASSYRLAGPDTQYF.